This T cell receptor beta chain was recovered during a study of T cells in Graves' hyperthyroidism and ophthalmopathy. Study in general: The initial diagnosis was the point when peripheral blood was collected, ahead of any treatment. Study-level results: It was a median about seven months before onset that the model predicted ophthalmopathy.

This clonotype appeared many times. The antigen remains undetermined. RNA transcripts gave rise to amplified TCR beta CDR3 regions. Carried out on the TCR CDR3, a first-round RT-PCR used the HTBI primer set. TCRdb re-called the multiplex PCR reads through MiXCR, storing one row per CDR3 protein. This table has 300,000 to 400,000 distinct CDR3 sequences, about 20% appearing once. Trimming left V 6 bases short and J 0 bases short, with 9 bases between. The CDR3 length is 14 residues. The chain employs TRBV12-3 or TRBV12-4 and TRBJ2-1; tentatively, D is TRBD1 (6 bases). The clonotype originates from a woman aged 45-65 years with Graves' hyperthyroidism. Sequencing was performed on blood. CDR3 in amino acids: CASRDSSSYNEQFF. DNA for the CDR3: TGTGCCAGCAGGGACAGTAGCTCCTACAATGAGCAGTTCTTC.